This T cell receptor (beta chain) was sequenced during a study of blood T cell repertoires in COVID-19. Study details: PBMCs, B-cell-depleted T cells, or T cells provided the cDNA or gDNA that made up the material.

Per the original methods: Using reference gene primer amplification, nucleated cell counts were estimated. Profiled with immunoSEQ multiplex PCR; TCRdb holds only in-frame clones, not every one. D and trimming come from the DNA, and the V and J calls and clone size come from that table. The table lists about 170,000 clones, around 80% of them singletons, with more than 14% in the top ten. The source of this sequence is a woman between 65 and 79 years old with COVID-19, enrolled during active disease. Sequencing was carried out using peripheral blood.

The CDR3 reads CASSPPGVGLNYGYTF. CDR3 nucleotide sequence: TGTGCCAGTAGCCCCCCGGGAGTGGGCCTTAACTATGGCTACACCTTC. The genes are TRBV19 and TRBJ1-2; D gene ambiguous. In germline, CDR1 is LNHDA, CDR2 SQIVND (reference sequence). V gave up 6 bases and J gave up 1 base, with 18 bases separating them. The CDR3 spans 16 residues.